The clone carrying this T cell receptor (beta chain) was counted ten times or more. Antigen: not known. RNA transcripts served as the template for amplifying TCR beta CDR3 regions. HTBI primers were used for first-round RT-PCR of the TCR CDR3. TCRdb independently ran MiXCR on the multiplex PCR reads; one entry per CDR3 protein. Found here are some 440,000 distinct CDR3 sequences, less than 20% of them singletons; the top ten hold about 7.7%. Trimming removed 2 bases from V and 4 bases from J, with 18 bases in between. Germline CDR1 and CDR2: SNHLY and FYNNEI. CDR3 length: 17 amino acids. Stable Graves' hyperthyroidism meant no ophthalmopathy progression within 18 months. Patients showing uncontrolled infection, other autoimmune disease, pregnancy or lactation were ineligible. The data derive from a study of T cells in Graves' hyperthyroidism and ophthalmopathy. Study as a whole: It was at initial diagnosis, before any treatment, that peripheral blood was collected.

Study findings and constraints: The majority of expanded thyroid clonotypes above 0.001 also appeared in blood.

The sequenced material came from blood. The rearrangement links TRBV2 to TRBJ2-1, with D possibly TRBD2 on 6 matching bases. This clonotype was obtained from a woman between 18 and 29 years old with Graves' hyperthyroidism. This CDR3 reads CASSEWGDGNIYNEQFF. CDR3 nucleotide sequence: TGTGCCAGCAGTGAATGGGGGGACGGGAATATTTACAATGAGCAGTTCTTC.